These 26 T cell receptor beta chains came from one sample sequenced in a study of blood T cell repertoires in COVID-19. Some clones are missing from TCRdb's copy, which holds only in-frame ones; the method was immunoSEQ multiplex PCR. Among about 280,000 clones, about 83% were seen once, and the ten largest hold 9.4%. Sequencing was performed on peripheral blood. The origin of the receptors is a woman between 50 and 59 years old who had recovered from COVID-19.

The rearrangement links TRBV7-2 to TRBJ1-2; D perhaps matches TRBD1 (5 bases). The CDR3 is made up of 14 amino acids. Germline loops: CDR1 SGHTA, CDR2 FQGNSA. V was trimmed by 1 base and J by 7 bases, leaving 13 bases between them. The CDR3 is CASSLGGDLSGYTF. The DNA of the CDR3 is TGTGCCAGCAGCTTAGGGGGGGACTTAAGTGGCTACACCTTC.

The chain uses TRBV6-5 and TRBJ2-4; 7 positions match TRBD1. Unmatched junction bases numbered 7, after V lost 6 bases and J lost 2 bases. This CDR3 spans 15 amino acids. In germline, CDR1 is MNHEY, CDR2 SVGAGI. For the CDR3, the DNA is TGTGCCAGCAGGTCCTACAGGGGATCCAAAAACATTCAGTACTTC. Its translation is CASRSYRGSKNIQYF.

The chain recombines TRBV4-3 with TRBJ1-3, with D tentatively TRBD1 (5 bases). Per germline, CDR1 LGHNA and CDR2 YSLEER. The CDR3 contains 16 residues. Trimming pared 6 bases from V and 0 bases from J, leaving 15 bases between. In nucleotides, the CDR3 is TGCGCCAGCAGTGACTCAGGGACTACCTCTGGAAACACCATATATTTT. This sequence encodes CASSDSGTTSGNTIYF.

This CDR3 reads CSVASGSPFYEQYF. The CDR3 DNA reads TGCAGCGTTGCCTCGGGGTCCCCCTTCTACGAGCAGTACTTC. This sequence joins TRBV29-1 and TRBJ2-7; D possibly corresponds to TRBD2 (5 bases). Trimming removed 4 bases at V and 3 bases at J, with 16 bases between. The CDR3 runs to 14 residues. Germline V gene data show CDR1 as SQVTM and CDR2 as ANQGSEA.

The rearrangement joins TRBV7-9 to TRBJ2-1, with 9 bases that match TRBD2. Germline CDR1 and CDR2: SEHNR and FQNEAQ (reference sequence). V shed 1 base, J shed 5 bases, and the junction held 6 bases outside the gene matches. The CDR3 has 16 residues. Here the CDR3 DNA reads TGTGCCAGCAGCTTAGGATACCTAGCGGGGCACAATGAGCAGTTCTTC. Protein sequence: CASSLGYLAGHNEQFF. The full variable domain, completed using reference TRBV7-9 and TRBJ2-1, is DTGVSQNPRHKITKRGQNVTFRCDPISEHNRLYWYRQTLGQGPEFLTYFQNEAQLEKSRLLSDRFSAERPKGSFSTLEIQRTEQGDSAMYLCASSLGYLAGHNEQFFGPGTRLTVL.

V gene TRBV28 combines with J gene TRBJ1-1; no clear D gene. The germline V gene encodes CDR1 MDHEN and CDR2 SYDVKM. The CDR3 sequence is 14 residues long. V was clipped by 0 bases and J by 8 bases, with 13 bases between them. CDR3 loop: CASSLWEQWKEAFF. DNA for the CDR3: TGTGCCAGCAGTTTATGGGAACAGTGGAAGGAAGCTTTCTTT.

The genes are TRBV9 and TRBJ1-3; D is unclear. This CDR3 contains 15 residues. The V gene's germline CDR1 is SGDLS and CDR2 YYNGEE. V lost 2 bases and J lost 0, with 9 bases in between. The CDR3 DNA follows: TGTGCCAGCAGCGTTGATATCAGCTCTGGAAACACCATATATTTT. Amino acids: CASSVDISSGNTIYF.

The V gene is TRBV28, the J gene TRBJ1-1; weak D call: TRBD1 (6 bases). Germline loops: CDR1 MDHEN, CDR2 SYDVKM. Between the trimmed V and J ends, which lost 5 bases and 5 bases, there was a span of 12 bases. The CDR3 consists of 13 residues. CDR3 nucleotide sequence: TGTGCCAGCAGTGCCAAGGGGGATACTGAAGCTTTCTTT. Amino acid sequence: CASSAKGDTEAFF.

The chain employs TRBV28 and TRBJ2-1; 7 bases fit TRBD2. CDR1 and CDR2 (germline): MDHEN, SYDVKM. The CDR3 sequence is 15 residues long. Trimming at V came to 7 bases and at J to 0 bases, leaving 6 bases not matched to a gene. CDR3 nucleotides: TGTGCCAGCAAGAGGGGCGGGGGCTCCTACAATGAGCAGTTCTTC. It specifies CASKRGGGSYNEQFF. The full variable domain, in which reference TRBV28 and TRBJ2-1 provide the parts outside the CDR3, is DVKVTQSSRYLVKRTGEKVFLECVQDMDHENMFWYRQDPGLGLRLIYFSYDVKMKEKGDIPEGYSVSREKKERFSLILESASTNQTSMYLCASKRGGGSYNEQFFGPGTRLTVL.

The chain uses TRBV7-3 and TRBJ2-1, with 13 bases matching TRBD2. V shed 2 bases and J 15 bases; nucleotides not matched to a gene: 7. Germline V gene lookup returns CDR1 SGHTA and CDR2 FQGTGA. CDR3 size: 14 residues. The CDR3 reads CASSLSRTSGRLFF. CDR3 coding DNA: TGTGCCAGCAGCTTATCACGGACTAGCGGGAGACTGTTCTTC.

The chain has TRBV7-9 and TRBJ1-4; D uncertain. Trimming left V 10 bases short and J 0 bases short, with 9 bases between. The CDR3 has 13 residues. Germline CDR1 is SEHNR and CDR2 is FQNEAQ (reference sequence). The CDR3 DNA is TGTGCCATTGCGAAGACAACTAATGAAAAACTGTTTTTT. This codes for CAIAKTTNEKLFF.

The rearrangement joins TRBV24-1 to TRBJ1-2; 8 bases agree with TRBD1. V shed 4 bases, J shed 3 bases, and the junction held 6 bases outside the gene matches. The germline V gene encodes CDR1 KGHDR and CDR2 SFDVKD. This CDR3 contains 15 residues. The CDR3 protein is CATSDTTGDHYGYTF. CDR3 nucleotides: TGTGCCACCAGTGACACGACAGGGGACCACTATGGCTACACCTTC.

The rearrangement uses TRBV5-1 and TRBJ1-2; 9 bases line up with TRBD1. The germline V gene has CDR1 SGHRS and CDR2 YFSETQ. The V gene end was trimmed by 1 base and the J gene end by 5 bases; junction bases not matched to a gene: 6. The CDR3 runs to 15 residues. The CDR3 sequence: CASSLNPGTGYGYTF. The DNA of the CDR3 is TGCGCCAGCAGCTTGAACCCCGGGACAGGGTATGGCTACACCTTC. Variable domain in full (rest from reference TRBV5-1 and TRBJ1-2): KAGVTQTPRYLIKTRGQQVTLSCSPISGHRSVSWYQQTPGQGLQFLFEYFSETQRNKGNFPGRFSGRQFSNSRSEMNVSTLELGDSALYLCASSLNPGTGYGYTFGSGTRLTVV.

V usage is TRBV27 and J usage is TRBJ2-1; 7 nucleotides agree with TRBD2. Germline values: CDR1 MNHEY, CDR2 SMNVEV (reference sequence). The J segment lost 7 bases and the V segment lost 7 bases, leaving 10 bases of the junction unmatched. CDR3 size: 14 residues. The CDR3 region is CASTLGRGGNEQFF. Here the CDR3 DNA reads TGTGCCAGCACCCTAGGGAGGGGAGGTAATGAGCAGTTCTTC.

This chain joins TRBV24-1 and TRBJ2-3, with 9 bases lining up with TRBD2. This CDR3 spans 16 amino acids. With V trimmed by 3 bases and J by 0 bases, 3 bases remained unmatched. In germline, CDR1 is KGHDR, CDR2 SFDVKD. This CDR3 is CATSDQTSGSTDTQYF. DNA for the CDR3: TGTGCCACCAGTGATCAGACTAGCGGTAGCACAGATACGCAGTATTTT.

This chain links TRBV7-2 with TRBJ2-1; 11 bases agree with TRBD2. The V segment lost 2 bases and the J segment 0 bases; nucleotides outside the gene matches: 3. Germline CDR1 is SGHTA and CDR2 is FQGNSA. The CDR3 sequence is 17 residues long. The CDR3 DNA sequence: TGTGCCAGCAGCTTACCGACTAGCGGGACCTCCTACAATGAGCAGTTCTTC. It yields the protein CASSLPTSGTSYNEQFF.

The chain combines TRBV5-1 with TRBJ2-7; D perhaps matches TRBD2 (5 bases). The ends were cut back, 0 bases at V and 2 bases at J, with 9 bases in the middle. CDR1 and CDR2 (germline): SGHRS, YFSETQ. The CDR3 runs to 14 residues. CDR3 DNA sequence: TGCGCCAGCAGCTTGGTTCCGGGGACCTACGAGCAGTACTTC. It specifies CASSLVPGTYEQYF.

CDR3 protein: CSAETGNGELFF. The CDR3 DNA is TGCAGCGCTGAGACTGGAAACGGGGAGCTGTTTTTT. The V call is TRBV29-1, the J call TRBJ2-2; D not resolved. Germline V gives CDR1 SQVTM, CDR2 ANQGSEA. Trimming took 7 bases from V and 7 from J, leaving 13 bases between them. CDR3 size: 12 residues.

The chain joins TRBV28 to TRBJ2-4; weak D call: TRBD1 (6 bases). The ends were cut back, 5 bases at V and 1 base at J, with 18 bases in the middle. CDR1 MDHEN and CDR2 SYDVKM come from the germline V gene. This CDR3 is 17 amino acids long. The CDR3 DNA is TGTGCCAGCAGTAGCCGACAGGTGGACACGGCCAAAAACATTCAGTACTTC. Its protein product is CASSSRQVDTAKNIQYF. The variable domain in full, completed from reference TRBV28 and TRBJ2-4, reads DVKVTQSSRYLVKRTGEKVFLECVQDMDHENMFWYRQDPGLGLRLIYFSYDVKMKEKGDIPEGYSVSREKKERFSLILESASTNQTSMYLCASSSRQVDTAKNIQYFGAGTRLSVL.

The rearrangement links TRBV6-5 to TRBJ1-1; D is unclear. Germline CDR1 reads MNHEY; CDR2 reads SVGAGI. V dropped 7 bases and J dropped 0 bases, with 12 bases sitting between them. This CDR3 region has 14 residues. The CDR3 reads CASMVEYMNTEAFF. DNA of the CDR3: TGTGCCAGCATGGTGGAGTACATGAACACTGAAGCTTTCTTT.

The V call is TRBV3-1 (or the pseudogene TRBV3-2), the J call TRBJ2-7; TRBD2 aligns across 12 bases. CDR3 length: 23 amino acids. Germline CDR1 reads LGHDT; CDR2 reads YNNKEL (reference sequence). Trimming cost V 0 bases and J 4 bases; bases outside gene matches: 25. CDR3 in amino acids: CASSQDRYPFPGLAGLSHYEQYF. Here the CDR3 DNA reads TGTGCCAGCAGCCAAGATAGGTACCCCTTTCCAGGACTAGCGGGACTTTCCCATTACGAGCAGTACTTC.

The V and J genes are TRBV6-5 and TRBJ2-3, with 9 bases fitting TRBD2. With 6 bases clipped from V and 4 bases from J, the junction kept 8 bases outside the gene matches. This CDR3 comprises 15 residues. Germline V lookup: CDR1 MNHEY, CDR2 SVGAGI. CDR3 DNA: TGTGCCAGCAGAGGGACTAGCTTTATTTCAGATACGCAGTATTTT. This codes for CASRGTSFISDTQYF.

V is TRBV27 and J is TRBJ2-3; TRBD2 matches 10 bases. With 1 base clipped from V and 4 bases from J, the junction kept 11 bases outside the gene matches. Per germline, CDR1 MNHEY and CDR2 SMNVEV (reference sequence). This CDR3 comprises 18 residues. DNA for the CDR3: TGTGCCAGCAGTTTATTATTGACTAGCGGGTCTATCGCAGATACGCAGTATTTT. As protein: CASSLLLTSGSIADTQYF.

The chain uses TRBV5-4 and TRBJ2-3; 11 positions agree with TRBD1. V was pared by 2 bases and J by 5 bases, with 4 bases of the junction left unmatched. This CDR3 comprises 15 residues. The germline gives CDR1 SGHNT, CDR2 YYREEE (reference sequence). CDR3 nucleotides: TGTGCCAGCAGCTTACGGACAGGGGGCCAAGATACGCAGTATTTT. It codes for CASSLRTGGQDTQYF.

The chain recombines TRBV3-1 (or the pseudogene TRBV3-2) with TRBJ1-2; tentative D call: TRBD1 (5 bases). Trimming left V 4 bases short and J 3 bases short, with 21 bases between. The CDR3 sequence is 17 residues long. Germline V lookup: CDR1 LGHDT, CDR2 YNNKEL (reference sequence). CDR3 nucleotides: TGTGCCAGCAGCCCAAATGGTCCGTCTTGGGGGGACTATGGCTACACCTTC. Translation gives CASSPNGPSWGDYGYTF.

The genes are TRBV27 and TRBJ2-3; D is unresolved. The germline gives CDR1 MNHEY, CDR2 SMNVEV (reference sequence). This CDR3 is built from 14 residues. The V and J ends lost 5 bases and 5 bases respectively, with 14 bases between them. The CDR3 DNA follows: TGTGCCAGCAGTCCCGAGAGGTACGGAGATACGCAGTATTTT. It encodes CASSPERYGDTQYF.